Listed below are T cell receptor beta chains from one sample, sequenced in a study of graft-versus-host responses after intestinal transplantation. These receptors' targets are unknown. Clones were sequenced by immunoSEQ multiplex PCR, and TCRdb holds only the in-frame ones, with some missing. In the table there are roughly 89,000 clones, 91% of which are singletons. The sample consisted of unstimulated CD4+ T cells sorted from spleen or lymph node cells, taken before intestinal transplant. These receptors were taken from a human donor who received an intestinal transplant. CDR3s include the opening cysteine and the closing phenylalanine or tryptophan. Clone size is shown for a subset of rows, as once, few, many or a class of expanded clone.

j_call: TRBJ2-5
clone_size: .
v_call: TRBV30
cdr3_aa: CACLIGEGTQYF

j_call: TRBJ2-5
clone_size: .
v_call: TRBV5-5
cdr3_aa: CASSSTDRGGYQETQYF

j_call: TRBJ2-7
clone_size: .
v_call: TRBV15
cdr3_aa: CATSAGTGAIYEQYF

j_call: TRBJ2-1
clone_size: .
v_call: TRBV10-2
cdr3_aa: CASSETSGGYNEQFF

j_call: .
clone_size: .
v_call: TRBV6-1
cdr3_aa: CASSEGRRGYEQYF

j_call: TRBJ1-4
clone_size: .
v_call: TRBV9
cdr3_aa: CASSVGQGINEKLFF

j_call: TRBJ2-2
clone_size: .
v_call: TRBV4-3
cdr3_aa: CASSQEAPKSRQGKSGELFF

j_call: TRBJ2-7
clone_size: .
v_call: TRBV5-6
cdr3_aa: CASSLEKEQYF

j_call: TRBJ2-7
clone_size: .
v_call: TRBV7-2
cdr3_aa: CASSLSDRGHKEQYF

j_call: TRBJ1-2
clone_size: .
v_call: TRBV5-1
cdr3_aa: CASSLEGVNGYTF

j_call: TRBJ1-2
clone_size: .
v_call: TRBV7-2
cdr3_aa: CASTLRGQSYGYTF

j_call: TRBJ1-2
clone_size: .
v_call: TRBV7-2
cdr3_aa: CASSLTGSYGYTF

j_call: TRBJ2-3
clone_size: .
v_call: TRBV6-5
cdr3_aa: CASSYSTGYTDTQYF

j_call: TRBJ1-1
clone_size: .
v_call: TRBV29-1
cdr3_aa: CSVSITANTEAFF

j_call: TRBJ1-1
clone_size: .
v_call: TRBV7-6
cdr3_aa: CASSLGTPSTEAFF

j_call: TRBJ2-3
clone_size: .
v_call: TRBV19
cdr3_aa: CASSQDRGSTDTQYF

j_call: TRBJ1-5
clone_size: .
v_call: TRBV2
cdr3_aa: CASNGDSNQPQHF

j_call: TRBJ1-1
clone_size: .
v_call: TRBV15
cdr3_aa: CATSTGRGPGTEAFF

j_call: TRBJ2-3
clone_size: .
v_call: TRBV18
cdr3_aa: CASSPPGRTDTQYF

j_call: TRBJ2-7
clone_size: .
v_call: TRBV30
cdr3_aa: CAWSRRNVRYYEQYF

j_call: TRBJ2-1
clone_size: .
v_call: TRBV27
cdr3_aa: CASSFRWGRAGGRMDNEQFF

j_call: TRBJ2-3
clone_size: .
v_call: TRBV6-5
cdr3_aa: CASSYRTYTDTQYF

j_call: TRBJ2-2
clone_size: .
v_call: TRBV9
cdr3_aa: CASSPLGGGGSGELFF

j_call: TRBJ1-2
clone_size: .
v_call: TRBV27
cdr3_aa: CASSLSRANYGYTF

j_call: TRBJ1-1
clone_size: .
v_call: TRBV6-6
cdr3_aa: CASSHRQGRITEAFF

j_call: TRBJ1-2
clone_size: once
v_call: TRBV19
cdr3_aa: CASSRSTGVYGYTF

j_call: TRBJ1-5
clone_size: .
v_call: TRBV7-2
cdr3_aa: CASSPGTGRGWGHF

j_call: TRBJ1-1
clone_size: .
v_call: TRBV30
cdr3_aa: CAWRKQGRETEAFF

j_call: TRBJ2-2
clone_size: once
v_call: TRBV2
cdr3_aa: CASNRIANTGELFF